The 30 T cell receptor beta chains presented below share a single source sample, sequenced in a study of blood T cell repertoires in COVID-19 (dated by TCRdb to 2018 to 2021). The library was produced with the immunoSEQ multiplex PCR assay. Drawn from immuneACCESS, this table holds only the in-frame rearrangements with V and J called that TCRdb kept. Clones are partly lost; checked studies trace under half to an unresolved V gene and leave the rest unexplained. Across this sample there are fewer than 200,000 clones, with 75% to 85% seen only once. The top ten clones comprise roughly an eighth of the sample. Sequenced input: peripheral blood. The receptors were gathered from an elderly woman with COVID-19, enrolled during active disease.

V is TRBV7-9 and J is TRBJ1-6; the D is unclear. The CDR3 consists of 13 residues. Trimming cost V 2 bases and J 9 bases, with 8 bases left between them. Germline V CDR1 and CDR2: SEHNR, FQNEAQ (reference sequence). CDR3 in amino acids: CASSLNEGSPLHF. CDR3 in DNA: TGTGCCAGCAGCTTAAACGAGGGTTCACCCCTCCACTTT.

The chain has TRBV4-1 and TRBJ2-1, with 8 positions matching TRBD2. V trimming: 4 bases; J trimming: 5 bases; junction bases outside the gene matches: 10. Per germline, CDR1 MGHRA and CDR2 YSYEKL. This CDR3 has 16 amino acids. The CDR3 sequence is CASSPFSGSGNNEQFF. CDR3 sequence (DNA): TGCGCCAGCAGCCCATTCAGCGGGAGCGGGAACAATGAGCAGTTCTTC.

The V call is TRBV28, the J call TRBJ1-5, with a tentative D call TRBD1 (5 bases). Trimming took 10 bases from V and 0 from J, leaving 25 bases between them. Per germline, CDR1 MDHEN and CDR2 SYDVKM. The CDR3 is 18 residues long. The CDR3 loop is CATRWGRFQPYSNQPQHF. The CDR3 DNA reads as TGTGCCACCCGGTGGGGCAGGTTTCAGCCGTATAGCAATCAGCCCCAGCATTTT.

The rearrangement joins TRBV27 to TRBJ2-2; D is unclear. The germline CDR1 and CDR2 sequences are MNHEY and SMNVEV (reference sequence). This CDR3 has 13 residues. V was shortened by 5 bases and J by 8 bases, with 12 bases between the two germline ends. The DNA of the CDR3 is TGTGCCAGCAGTATGACTGGATTAGGGGAGCTGTTTTTT. This translates into CASSMTGLGELFF.

This chain's CDR3 is CATQGQSNTEAFF. The CDR3 DNA is TGTGCCACACAGGGACAGTCGAACACTGAAGCTTTCTTT. The J gene is TRBJ1-1, the V gene TRBV19; 7 nucleotides match TRBD1. The V gene's germline CDR1 is LNHDA and CDR2 SQIVND (reference sequence). V shed 10 bases and J 1 base; nucleotides not matched to a gene: 6. This CDR3 is built from 13 residues.

The chain couples TRBV4-1 to TRBJ1-2; D is undetermined. There are 15 residues in the CDR3. Germline CDR1 reads MGHRA; CDR2 reads YSYEKL. The V gene lost 1 base and the J gene lost 1 base, with 10 bases spanning the gap. The CDR3 DNA reads TGCGCCAGCAGCCAAGTGGGCAGGATTAACTATGGCTACACCTTC. Its protein is CASSQVGRINYGYTF.

This clone appeared a single time. V usage is TRBV15 and J usage is TRBJ1-2; D is undetermined. The CDR3 is 15 amino acids. V was trimmed by 5 bases and J by 0 bases, leaving 13 bases between them. Germline V gives CDR1 LNHNV, CDR2 YYDKDF (reference sequence). CDR3 sequence reads: CATSHPQESNYGYTF. CDR3 bases: TGTGCCACCAGCCACCCTCAGGAATCTAACTATGGCTACACCTTC.

CDR3 sequence (DNA): TGCGCCAGCAGCCCACCTGACAGGGGTAACACCGGGGAGCTGTTTTTT. Amino acid sequence: CASSPPDRGNTGELFF. The genes are TRBV4-1 and TRBJ2-2, with 8 bases matching TRBD1. With 4 bases clipped from V and 2 bases from J, the junction kept 6 bases outside the gene matches. The germline V gene encodes CDR1 MGHRA and CDR2 YSYEKL. CDR3 size: 16 residues.

This clone was observed once. The V and J genes are TRBV6-5 and TRBJ2-7, with 7 nucleotides matching TRBD2. Germline loops: CDR1 MNHEY, CDR2 SVGAGI. V gave up 7 bases and J gave up 3 bases; unmatched junction bases: 9. The CDR3 is 14 residues long. CDR3 sequence: CASIFTGGGYEQYF. DNA of the CDR3: TGTGCCAGCATCTTTACGGGAGGCGGCTACGAGCAGTACTTC.

The chain joins TRBV11-3 to TRBJ1-4; D unresolved. V was pared by 7 bases and J by 8 bases, with 17 bases between. The germline V gene encodes CDR1 SGHNT and CDR2 YENEEA. The CDR3 runs 14 residues. CDR3 nucleotide sequence: TGTGCCAGCAAGTCTGGGATGGCTAGCGAAAAACTGTTTTTT. Residues: CASKSGMASEKLFF.

On this clone: A clone one base away is much larger, so this may be a read error. The identical CDR3 is also encoded by other nucleotide sequences in the sample. The V call is TRBV12-3 or TRBV12-4, the J call TRBJ1-1, with a tentative D call TRBD1 (5 bases). This CDR3 region has 13 residues. V was pared by 6 bases and J by 1 base, with 9 bases between. Here the CDR3 reads CASSLGPNTEAFF. The DNA for the CDR3 is TGTGCCAGCAGCTTGGGGCCGAACACTGAAGCTTTCTTT.

The gene calls are TRBV9 and TRBJ2-7; possible D gene TRBD1, 5 bases. The CDR3 sequence is 13 residues long. V was clipped by 3 bases and J by 4 bases, with 11 bases between them. CDR1 is SGDLS, CDR2 YYNGEE, per germline. The CDR3 bases are TGTGCCAGCAGCGCCCAGGGTAGTTACGAGCAGTACTTC. Translating it yields CASSAQGSYEQYF.

This clone showed up just a few times. The V gene is TRBV20-1, the J gene TRBJ2-1; TRBD1 might be the D (6 bases). Germline V gene sequence: CDR1 DFQATT, CDR2 SNEGSKA (reference sequence). CDR3 length equals 11 residues. The V and J ends lost 4 bases and 10 bases respectively, with 11 bases between them. The CDR3 loop is CSAIGGAEQFF. Here the CDR3 DNA reads TGCAGTGCTATAGGGGGAGCCGAGCAGTTCTTC.

This clone was found a few times. The chain is built from TRBV7-8 and TRBJ2-7; TRBD1 matches at 9 bases. Losses at the gene ends were 3 bases for V and 2 bases for J; bases not matched to a gene: 2. The CDR3 is 14 amino acids. Germline V gives CDR1 SGHVS, CDR2 FQNEAQ. CDR3 amino acids: CASSFGTGTYEQYF. CDR3 coding DNA: TGTGCCAGCAGCTTCGGGACAGGGACCTACGAGCAGTACTTC.

J is TRBJ1-2 and V is TRBV7-9; 7 bases are shared with TRBD1. CDR1 SEHNR and CDR2 FQNEAQ come from the germline V gene (reference sequence). Trimming at V came to 2 bases and at J to 8 bases, leaving 17 bases not matched to a gene. CDR3 length: 17 residues. This CDR3 is CASSLPLGGGGWRGYTF. The DNA of the CDR3 is TGTGCCAGCAGCTTACCCCTCGGAGGAGGGGGCTGGAGGGGCTACACCTTC.

J is TRBJ1-1 and V is TRBV2; no definite D call. Trimming cost V 3 bases and J 6 bases, with 8 bases left between them. Germline V gene sequence: CDR1 SNHLY, CDR2 FYNNEI. The CDR3 loop spans 12 amino acids. The CDR3 coding sequence is TGTGCCAGCAGTGAGAACGGGGCTGAAGCTTTCTTT. Its translation is CASSENGAEAFF.

This clone has more than one count but fewer than ten. The genes are TRBV5-6 and TRBJ2-2; 9 nucleotides align to TRBD1. This CDR3 region has 17 residues. Unmatched junction bases numbered 12, after V lost 4 bases and J lost 5 bases. The germline CDR1 and CDR2 sequences are SGHDT and YYEEEE. The CDR3 DNA reads TGTGCCAGCAGCGCGGACAGGGGAACGTTTGGTACCGGGGAGCTGTTTTTT. Encoded protein: CASSADRGTFGTGELFF.

This sequence joins TRBV29-1 and TRBJ2-1, with 8 bases that match TRBD2. The germline CDR1 and CDR2 sequences are SQVTM and ANQGSEA. The CDR3 consists of 14 residues. J lost 7 bases, V lost 7 bases, and 12 bases had no gene match. The CDR3 reads CSGSGTSRLNEQFF. The CDR3 DNA sequence: TGCAGCGGGTCCGGGACTAGTCGCTTGAATGAGCAGTTCTTC.

The chain joins TRBV6-5 to TRBJ2-7; D is perhaps TRBD2 (6 bases). Deletions cut 6 bases from V and 9 bases from J, with 21 bases between. The CDR3 contains 14 residues. Germline values: CDR1 MNHEY, CDR2 SVGAGI. CDR3: CASRIPGPLGGQYF. The CDR3 DNA sequence: TGTGCCAGCAGAATCCCGGGACCCCTCGGGGGGCAGTACTTC.

The chain links TRBV7-2 to TRBJ2-1, with D possibly being TRBD2 (6 bases). The CDR3 covers 14 residues. V was clipped by 6 bases and J by 4 bases, with 13 bases between them. In germline, CDR1 is SGHTA, CDR2 FQGNSA. CDR3 residues: CASSQTGTYNEQFF. CDR3 in DNA: TGTGCCAGCAGTCAAACCGGGACTTACAATGAGCAGTTCTTC.

The chain combines TRBV6-5 with TRBJ1-2, with 9 positions matching TRBD1. The CDR3 has 14 amino acids. V shed 7 bases, J shed 1 base, and the junction held 4 bases outside the gene matches. CDR1 is MNHEY, CDR2 SVGAGI, per germline. The CDR3 bases are TGTGCCAGCATGATGGACAGGGGTAACTATGGCTACACCTTC. Translation: CASMMDRGNYGYTF.

This chain joins TRBV11-1 and TRBJ2-7, with 8 bases matching TRBD2. This CDR3 region has 15 residues. The V segment lost 1 base and the J segment 5 bases; nucleotides outside the gene matches: 7. The germline V gene encodes CDR1 SGHAT and CDR2 FQDESV (reference sequence). Written as DNA, the CDR3 is TGTGCCAGCAGCTTAGGGGTAGCGGGACGCCACGAGCAGTACTTC. Its translation: CASSLGVAGRHEQYF.

V is TRBV2 and J is TRBJ2-4; a possible D gene is TRBD1 (5 bases). Germline V gene data show CDR1 as SNHLY and CDR2 as FYNNEI. Trimming stripped 6 bases from V and 7 bases from J, with 13 bases between. The CDR3 covers 13 residues. The CDR3 protein is CASRAGIMNIQYF. The CDR3 DNA reads TGTGCCAGCAGAGCAGGGATTATGAACATTCAGTACTTC.

This clone was seen a handful of times. The gene calls are TRBV5-1 and TRBJ2-7; possibly TRBD2 for D (7 bases). Germline CDR1 and CDR2: SGHRS and YFSETQ. Trimming removed 0 bases at V and 6 bases at J, with 13 bases between. CDR3 size: 14 residues. The CDR3 protein is CASSLAQGGVEQYF. Written as DNA, the CDR3 is TGCGCCAGCAGCTTGGCCCAAGGGGGGGTCGAGCAGTACTTC.

V is TRBV2 and J is TRBJ2-3; 15 nucleotides agree with TRBD2. Germline V gene data show CDR1 as SNHLY and CDR2 as FYNNEI. This CDR3 is built from 17 residues. The V and J ends lost 6 bases and 1 base, in that order; junction bases with no gene match: 5. The CDR3 bases are TGTGCCAGCAGGGGACTAGCGGGAGGTGGGGGCACAGATACGCAGTATTTT. Protein: CASRGLAGGGGTDTQYF. The variable domain in full, completed from reference TRBV2 and TRBJ2-3, reads EPEVTQTPSHQVTQMGQEVILRCVPISNHLYFYWYRQILGQKVEFLVSFYNNEISEKSEIFDDQFSVERPDGSNFTLKIRSTKLEDSAMYFCASRGLAGGGGTDTQYFGPGTRLTVL.

V is TRBV5-8 and J is TRBJ2-7; unclear D gene. Per germline, CDR1 SGHTS and CDR2 YDEGEE. V lost 4 bases to trimming and J lost 6 bases, with 11 bases between them. The CDR3 is 12 residues long. The chain's CDR3 is CASSANFGEQYF. The CDR3 nucleotides are TGTGCCAGCAGCGCGAACTTTGGCGAGCAGTACTTC. Filled out from reference TRBV5-8 and TRBJ2-7, the complete variable domain reads EAGVTQSPTHLIKTRGQQATLRCSPISGHTSVYWYQQALGLGLQFLLWYDEGEERNRGNFPPRFSGRQFPNYSSELNVNALELEDSALYLCASSANFGEQYFGPGTRLTVT.

This clone was seen just once. The gene calls are TRBV5-1 and TRBJ2-7, with a tentative D call TRBD2 (5 bases). V shed 4 bases and J shed 6 bases, with 17 bases lying between them. CDR1 and CDR2 (germline): SGHRS, YFSETQ. The CDR3 consists of 14 residues. The CDR3 sequence: CASSPLGSDLEQYF. DNA for the CDR3: TGCGCCAGCAGCCCCCTTGGTAGCGATCTCGAGCAGTACTTC.

This clone was detected once. The CDR3 coding sequence is TGTGCCAGCTCAGGCGACAGTAACTATGGCTACACCTTC. Translated: CASSGDSNYGYTF. The genes are TRBV18 and TRBJ1-2, with D possibly TRBD1 on 5 matching bases. The V and J ends lost 5 bases and 1 base respectively, with 8 bases between them. This CDR3 is 13 amino acids long. CDR1 and CDR2 from the germline V gene are KGHSH and LQKENI.

V usage is TRBV5-6 and J usage is TRBJ1-2, with TRBD1 identical over 8 bases. Trimming removed 0 bases from V and 8 bases from J; junction bases left unmatched: 3. CDR1 is SGHDT and CDR2 is YYEEEE in the germline V gene. This CDR3 contains 13 residues. CDR3 residues: CASSLAGGQGYTF. In DNA, the CDR3 is TGTGCCAGCAGCTTGGCAGGGGGCCAGGGCTACACCTTC.

The genes are TRBV5-1 and TRBJ2-2; the D gene is possibly TRBD1 (5 bases). Trimming pared 1 base from V and 7 bases from J, leaving 14 bases between. The CDR3 loop spans 15 amino acids. The germline gives CDR1 SGHRS, CDR2 YFSETQ. The CDR3 DNA reads as TGCGCCAGCAGCTTGACGACAGCTGACGGCGGGGAGCTGTTTTTT. Residues: CASSLTTADGGELFF.